These 23 T cell receptor beta chains came from one sample sequenced in a study of human T cells and chemical hapten exposure. The time point is: pre-sensitization, week 0. Treatment in this sample: therapeutic diphenylcyclopropenone sensitization with weekly scalp DPC. TCRdb recomputed calls from the RACE reads with MiXCR, one row per CDR3 protein. The sample consists of a few hundred thousand distinct CDR3 sequences, about 5% of them appearing once. The input for sequencing was whole blood, taken in connection with sensitization to the hapten diphenylcyclopropenone (DPC). All receptors derive from a woman aged 18-29 years with alopecia areata. Some clones in this sample may be carry-over from other donors' samples.

This clonotype was detected only a few times. The chain uses TRBV20-1 and TRBJ1-3; possible D gene TRBD1, 5 bases. From germline, CDR1 is DFQATT and CDR2 SNEGSKA (reference sequence). This CDR3 is 14 amino acids long. The germline V and J ends were trimmed by 1 base and 2 bases, with 9 bases remaining between them. This chain's CDR3 is CSARVLGAGNTIYF. The CDR3, as DNA: TGCAGTGCTAGAGTACTGGGGGCTGGAAACACCATATATTTT.

There are many counts of this clonotype. This chain links TRBV7-2 with TRBJ1-6; D remains ambiguous. Germline V CDR1 and CDR2: SGHTA, FQGNSA. The CDR3 is 14 residues long. V was clipped by 8 bases and J by 3 bases, with 11 bases between them. CDR3 DNA: TGTGCCAGCGGAGATGTGGGCTATAATTCACCCCTCCACTTT. Amino acids: CASGDVGYNSPLHF.

This clonotype was picked up a small number of times. The rearrangement joins TRBV7-9 to TRBJ2-2; maybe TRBD2 (6 bases). There are 18 residues in the CDR3. Germline loops: CDR1 SEHNR, CDR2 FQNEAQ (reference sequence). With 5 bases removed from V and 1 base from J, the gap between germline ends came to 20 bases. CDR3 sequence reads: CASSLLRDFQGNTGELFF. Here the CDR3 DNA reads TGTGCCAGCAGCCTTCTCCGGGACTTCCAGGGGAACACCGGGGAGCTGTTTTTT.

This clonotype was seen at least ten times. The chain recombines TRBV3-1 with TRBJ2-1; 8 nucleotides align to TRBD2. The germline CDR1 and CDR2 sequences are LGHDT and YNNKEL (reference sequence). The CDR3 extends over 20 amino acids. The V segment lost 0 bases and the J segment 0 bases; nucleotides outside the gene matches: 13. CDR3 residues: CASSQEFGSAGAFSYNEQFF. The CDR3 coding sequence is TGTGCCAGCAGCCAAGAGTTTGGTTCAGCGGGGGCTTTCTCCTACAATGAGCAGTTCTTC.

This rearrangement joins TRBV7-8 to TRBJ2-1, with D perhaps assigned TRBD1 or TRBD2 (7 bases each). The CDR3 runs 15 residues. Germline V gene data show CDR1 as SGHVS and CDR2 as FQNEAQ. Trimming removed 5 bases at V and 4 bases at J, with 15 bases between. The DNA for the CDR3 is TGTGCCAGCAGCCCAGGGGGGGCCGGATACAATGAGCAGTTCTTC. Its protein is CASSPGGAGYNEQFF.

There are a few counts of this clonotype. This chain joins TRBV20-1 and TRBJ1-1; no firm D call. Germline CDR1 and CDR2: DFQATT and SNEGSKA (reference sequence). This CDR3 comprises 14 residues. Trimming cost V 0 bases and J 7 bases, with 15 bases left between them. CDR3 nucleotides: TGCAGTGCTAGAGATCCACCACAATTTTATGAAGCTTTCTTT. Translation: CSARDPPQFYEAFF.

The V call is TRBV7-9, the J call TRBJ2-3; 7 bases fit TRBD1. With 5 bases clipped from V and 6 bases from J, the junction kept 11 bases outside the gene matches. This CDR3 comprises 15 residues. Germline-derived CDR1 and CDR2 are SEHNR and FQNEAQ (reference sequence). The CDR3 loop reads CASSGTAGPTDTQYF. The CDR3 region has the DNA TGTGCCAGCAGCGGGACAGCAGGGCCCACGGATACGCAGTATTTT.

This clonotype has just a few counts. The chain uses TRBV20-1 and TRBJ2-5, with D possibly TRBD2 on 7 matching bases. Germline V gene data show CDR1 as DFQATT and CDR2 as SNEGSKA (reference sequence). This CDR3 region has 15 residues. Trimming took off 0 bases at V and 4 bases at J, with 15 bases between the two ends. The CDR3 coding sequence is TGCAGTGCTAGAGATATGCGGGGGCAGGGAGAGACCCAGTACTTC. Its protein is CSARDMRGQGETQYF.

This clonotype showed up just a few times. The chain combines TRBV29-1 with TRBJ1-2; TRBD1 is a possible D gene (5 bases). Looked up from germline, CDR1 is SQVTM and CDR2 is ANQGSEA. The CDR3 is 12 amino acids. V lost 0 bases to trimming and J lost 6 bases, with 8 bases between them. The CDR3 DNA follows: TGCAGCGTTGAAGATGAGACAGATGGCTACACCTTC. It is translated as CSVEDETDGYTF. The full variable domain, its missing parts supplied by reference TRBV29-1 and TRBJ1-2, is SAVISQKPSRDICQRGTSLTIQCQVDSQVTMMFWYRQQPGQSLTLIATANQGSEATYESGFVIDKFPISRPNLTFSTLTVSNMSPEDSSIYLCSVEDETDGYTFGSGTRLTVV.

The rearrangement uses TRBV20-1 and TRBJ2-7, with 7 bases that match TRBD2. This CDR3 is built from 13 residues. J lost 3 bases, V lost 0 bases, and 2 bases had no gene match. CDR1 DFQATT and CDR2 SNEGSKA come from the germline V gene (reference sequence). CDR3 coding DNA: TGCAGTGCTAGAGAAGCGGGGTACTACGAGCAGTACTTC. Its translation is CSAREAGYYEQYF.

J is TRBJ1-6 and V is TRBV9, with D tentatively TRBD1 (6 bases). CDR1 is SGDLS and CDR2 is YYNGEE in the germline V gene. The V and J ends lost 2 bases and 8 bases respectively, with 14 bases between them. The CDR3 loop spans 15 amino acids. This chain's CDR3 is CASSVGTGPHSPLHF. The DNA of the CDR3 is TGTGCCAGCAGCGTGGGAACAGGGCCCCATTCACCCCTCCACTTT.

This clonotype occurred a few times. The chain has TRBV9 and TRBJ2-1; no reliable D call. V lost 0 bases and J 1 base, leaving 8 bases between the germline ends. From germline, CDR1 is SGDLS and CDR2 YYNGEE. The CDR3 totals 15 residues. The CDR3 region is CASSVGITSYNEQFF. The CDR3 bases are TGTGCCAGCAGCGTAGGTATTACTTCCTACAATGAGCAGTTCTTC.

This clonotype came up a few times. This chain uses TRBV29-1 with TRBJ2-2; D gene unclear. V lost 7 bases, J lost 1 base, and 4 bases lay in between. CDR3 length: 11 residues. The germline gives CDR1 SQVTM, CDR2 ANQGSEA. The CDR3, as DNA: TGCAGCGCCCAGAACACCGGGGAGCTGTTTTTT. Its translation is CSAQNTGELFF.

This clonotype came up many times. The rearrangement joins TRBV9 to TRBJ1-1; TRBD1 aligns across 10 bases. The length of the CDR3 is 14 residues. Germline assignment: CDR1 SGDLS and CDR2 YYNGEE. V dropped 6 bases and J dropped 1; count of bases not matched to a gene: 3. The CDR3 region is CASTRTGGNTEAFF. CDR3 DNA sequence: TGTGCCAGCACCCGGACAGGGGGGAACACTGAAGCTTTCTTT.

A few counts support this clonotype. The V call is TRBV10-3, the J call TRBJ2-3, with D tentatively TRBD1 or TRBD2 (5 bases each). The CDR3 runs to 14 residues. CDR1 is ENHRY, CDR2 SYGVKD, per germline. V was pared by 10 bases and J by 4 bases, with 18 bases between. The DNA for the CDR3 is TGTGCCACCGGTATGGGGGAATCAGCAGATACGCAGTATTTT. It is translated as CATGMGESADTQYF.

This clonotype was observed at least ten times. The chain employs TRBV3-1 and TRBJ2-2; D is ambiguous. The germline V gene encodes CDR1 LGHDT and CDR2 YNNKEL (reference sequence). There are 12 residues in the CDR3. V was clipped by 6 bases and J by 12 bases, with 14 bases between them. The CDR3: CASRGEASQLFF. The CDR3 DNA is TGTGCCAGCAGAGGCGAGGCCAGCCAGCTGTTTTTT.

The rearrangement links TRBV6-2 or TRBV6-3 to TRBJ1-5; no clear D gene. This CDR3 comprises 14 residues. Per the germline V gene, CDR1 is MNHEY and CDR2 is SVGEGT. V was shortened by 1 base and J by 3 bases, with 7 bases between the two germline ends. The CDR3 sequence: CASSYYTLNQPQHF. CDR3 nucleotides: TGTGCCAGCAGTTACTATACCCTCAATCAGCCCCAGCATTTT.

The sample holds many counts of this clonotype. The chain combines TRBV27 with TRBJ2-3; maybe TRBD1 (6 bases). The CDR3 is 15 amino acids. Germline-derived CDR1 and CDR2 are MNHEY and SMNVEV (reference sequence). Trimming shortened V by 3 bases and J by 5 bases, and 15 bases separated the two germline ends. The CDR3 DNA follows: TGTGCCAGCAGTTTCAGGCAGGGGCTGGAAGATACGCAGTATTTT. Amino acids: CASSFRQGLEDTQYF.

The J gene is TRBJ1-5, the V gene TRBV27, with D uncertain. The CDR3 runs 15 residues. CDR1 is MNHEY and CDR2 is SMNVEV in the germline V gene (reference sequence). V dropped 3 bases and J dropped 2 bases, with 11 bases sitting between them. In DNA, the CDR3 is TGTGCCAGCAGTTTGGGGTTCTTTGGCAATCAGCCCCAGCATTTT. This encodes CASSLGFFGNQPQHF.

In its sample, this clonotype was seen many times. The gene calls are TRBV24-1 and TRBJ2-3; D is ambiguous. The CDR3 length is 13 residues. Germline lookup yields CDR1 KGHDR and CDR2 SFDVKD. The V and J ends lost 7 bases and 4 bases respectively, with 11 bases between them. The CDR3 spells CATRGSGADTQYF. The CDR3 region has the DNA TGTGCCACCAGGGGGTCTGGGGCAGATACGCAGTATTTT.

In its sample, this clonotype was seen many times. The chain uses TRBV7-9 and TRBJ2-3; D may be TRBD2 (7 bases). Trimming cost V 0 bases and J 2 bases, with 12 bases left between them. CDR1 and CDR2 (germline): SEHNR, FQNEAQ (reference sequence). CDR3 length: 16 amino acids. The CDR3: CASSLAYAGATDTQYF. The DNA for the CDR3 is TGTGCCAGCAGCTTAGCGTATGCGGGGGCCACAGATACGCAGTATTTT.

In its sample, this clonotype was seen a few times. The chain combines TRBV12-3 or TRBV12-4 with TRBJ2-4; the D is unclear. The CDR3 runs 16 residues. Trimming took 3 bases from V and 1 from J, leaving 13 bases between them. CDR3 sequence: CASSFWVEAAKNIQYF. The CDR3 nucleotides read TGTGCCAGCAGTTTTTGGGTGGAAGCGGCCAAAAACATTCAGTACTTC.

This clonotype has more than one count but fewer than ten. V is TRBV29-1 and J is TRBJ1-2; TRBD1 aligns across 7 bases. Germline lookup yields CDR1 SQVTM and CDR2 ANQGSEA. This CDR3 has 13 residues. With V trimmed by 7 bases and J by 7 bases, 12 bases remained unmatched. DNA of the CDR3: TGCAGCGCATATCAGGGGGTAGCTGGTGGCTACACCTTC. Translating gives CSAYQGVAGGYTF.